This passage covers 3 T cell receptor beta chains from one sample sequenced in a study of T cells in localized non-small cell lung cancer. Profiling relied on immunoSEQ multiplex PCR, and the TCRdb table lists in-frame clones only, not all of them. Of tens of thousands of clones in the sample, 75% to 90% were seen once. This material consisted of peripheral blood, taken before any cancer treatment. The source of these receptors is a man aged 35 to 70 with stage I squamous cell lung carcinoma.

The rearrangement joins TRBV5-1 to TRBJ2-1; D gene uncertain. This CDR3 has 16 residues. V was trimmed by 4 bases and J by 4 bases, leaving 18 bases between them. Germline lookup yields CDR1 SGHRS and CDR2 YFSETQ. CDR3 in amino acids: CASSVGSWVVYNEQFF. The DNA for the CDR3 is TGCGCCAGCAGCGTGGGGTCGTGGGTTGTTTACAATGAGCAGTTCTTC.

This clone was seen only once. The V gene is TRBV7-2, the J gene TRBJ1-2; 7 bases are a match to TRBD1. Germline V gene sequence: CDR1 SGHTA, CDR2 FQGNSA. V trimming: 2 bases; J trimming: 5 bases; junction bases outside the gene matches: 11. The CDR3 contains 16 residues. CDR3 loop: CASSLTTWQGGYGYTF. The CDR3 coding sequence is TGTGCCAGCAGCTTAACCACCTGGCAGGGGGGTTATGGCTACACCTTC.

This chain connects TRBV4-3 to TRBJ1-1; D possibly corresponds to TRBD1 (6 bases). Germline CDR1 LGHNA, CDR2 YSLEER. This CDR3 contains 19 residues. The germline V and J ends were trimmed by 0 bases and 6 bases, with 26 bases remaining between them. CDR3 nucleotide sequence: TGCGCCAGCAGCCAAGATCAGGGGTTAGTAGGGCGGATACTTTCTGAAGCTTTCTTT. The encoded protein is CASSQDQGLVGRILSEAFF.